The 16 T cell receptor beta chains given below trace back to one sample, sequenced in a study of shared clonotypes between healthy human individuals (dated by TCRdb to between 2020 and 2021). The library was generated by the immunoSEQ multiplex PCR assay. This is the immuneACCESS table as TCRdb keeps it, with only in-frame sequences that have V and J called. A part of the clones is gone; compared with another copy, unresolved V genes explain less than half, and the rest is unexplained. For this sample there are under 650,000 clones; almost 97% appear just once. Jointly, the top ten make up roughly 0.06% of the sample. Sequenced sample: naive CD4+ T cells sorted from blood. What the cell subset or site label conveys for this sample: CD45RA+ positively selected. These receptors all stem from a woman aged 25 to 39 in good health.

This clone was detected once. This chain joins TRBV19 and TRBJ2-6; D is ambiguous. This CDR3 comprises 15 residues. V was shortened by 11 bases and J by 0 bases, with 14 bases between the two germline ends. The germline CDR1 and CDR2 sequences are LNHDA and SQIVND (reference sequence). CDR3 amino acids: CASEDGSSGANVLTF. The CDR3 DNA follows: TGTGCCTCCGAGGACGGATCCTCTGGGGCCAACGTCCTGACTTTC.

The rearrangement uses TRBV6-1 and TRBJ1-1; unclear D gene. The CDR3 spans 16 residues. V lost 4 bases, J lost 0 bases, and 15 bases lay in between. Germline V gene lookup returns CDR1 MNHNS and CDR2 SASEGT. The CDR3 DNA sequence: TGTGCCAGCAGTGCCCGAGGGAATCGGATGAACACTGAAGCTTTCTTT. Translating it yields CASSARGNRMNTEAFF.

The chain employs TRBV29-1 and TRBJ2-7, with D perhaps given as TRBD1 or TRBD2 (6 bases each). V lost 3 bases and J lost 2, with 17 bases in between. This CDR3 has 15 amino acids. CDR1 SQVTM and CDR2 ANQGSEA come from the germline V gene. DNA for the CDR3: TGCAGCGTTGATGGGGGGCCCCCAATTACCTACGAGCAGTACTTC. Translating it yields CSVDGGPPITYEQYF.

This clone was seen just once. This sequence joins TRBV13 and TRBJ2-7, with 7 bases identical to TRBD2. This CDR3 comprises 15 residues. With 7 bases clipped from V and 4 bases from J, the junction kept 13 bases outside the gene matches. Germline CDR1 reads PRHDT; CDR2 reads FYEKMQ (reference sequence). This CDR3 is CASTSKAGPPYEQYF. In nucleotides, the CDR3 is TGTGCCAGCACTTCAAAAGCGGGACCCCCTTACGAGCAGTACTTC.

The chain joins TRBV11-2 to TRBJ2-7; 9 bases agree with TRBD2. The CDR3 has 19 residues. CDR1 is SGHAT, CDR2 FQNNGV, per germline. V lost 5 bases and J lost 3; bases outside the gene matches: 20. The chain's CDR3 is CASSHGKGRRTSVSYEQYF. CDR3 coding DNA: TGTGCCAGCAGCCATGGGAAGGGGCGGAGGACTAGCGTCAGCTACGAGCAGTACTTC.

The V call is TRBV19, the J call TRBJ1-5; no firm D call. Germline V gives CDR1 LNHDA, CDR2 SQIVND (reference sequence). V lost 3 bases and J 1 base, leaving 4 bases between the germline ends. This CDR3 is 13 amino acids long. In nucleotides, the CDR3 is TGTGCCAGTAGTATTCAGAGCAATCAGCCCCAGCATTTT. Protein product: CASSIQSNQPQHF.

The chain uses TRBV2 and TRBJ2-7; no clear D. Germline loops: CDR1 SNHLY, CDR2 FYNNEI. V was shortened by 6 bases and J by 2 bases, with 8 bases between the two germline ends. The CDR3 consists of 12 residues. The CDR3 DNA is TGTGCCAGCAGACTCGAACCCTACGAGCAGTACTTC. It is translated as CASRLEPYEQYF.

This CDR3 reads CASSRPGQMFSGANVLTF. Written as DNA, the CDR3 is TGTGCCAGCTCACGACCGGGACAGATGTTCTCTGGGGCCAACGTCCTGACTTTC. V is TRBV18 and J is TRBJ2-6; TRBD1 matches 7 bases. The V gene's germline CDR1 is KGHSH and CDR2 LQKENI. The CDR3 consists of 18 residues. With V trimmed by 4 bases and J by 0 bases, 9 bases remained unmatched.

The J gene is TRBJ2-5, the V gene TRBV11-2, with a possible D match to TRBD2 (6 bases). The end of the DNA fits TRBJ2-7 better, so the J call may be wrong. The CDR3 covers 15 residues. CDR1 is SGHAT and CDR2 is FQNNGV in the germline V gene. DNA for the CDR3: TGTGCCAGCAGCTTAGTCCCGGGCGGGGCCTACGAGCAGTACTTC. Amino acids: CASSLVPGGAYEQYF.

This clone was observed once. The chain couples TRBV5-1 to TRBJ2-2; TRBD2 agrees at 11 bases. CDR1 SGHRS and CDR2 YFSETQ come from the germline V gene. J gave up 4 bases and V 4 bases, and 12 bases lay outside the gene matches. The CDR3 loop spans 18 amino acids. CDR3 residues: CASSVGGLAGGSTGELFF. The CDR3 region has the DNA TGCGCCAGCAGCGTCGGCGGTCTAGCGGGAGGTAGCACCGGGGAGCTGTTTTTT.

The chain's CDR3 is CASSQNEQFF. DNA for the CDR3: TGTGCCAGCAGCCAAAATGAGCAGTTCTTC. The chain employs TRBV14 and TRBJ2-1, with D unclear. Germline assignment: CDR1 SGHDN and CDR2 FVKESK. Deletions cut 2 bases from V and 7 bases from J, with 0 bases between. The CDR3 runs to 10 residues. The whole variable domain, remainder taken from reference TRBV14 and TRBJ2-1, is EAGVTQFPSHSVIEKGQTVTLRCDPISGHDNLYWYRRVMGKEIKFLLHFVKESKQDESGMPNNRFLAERTGGTYSTLKVQPAELEDSGVYFCASSQNEQFFGPGTRLTVL.

The chain carries TRBV12-5 and TRBJ2-1; D is perhaps TRBD2 (7 bases). From germline, CDR1 is LGHNT and CDR2 FRNRAP. The CDR3 sequence is 13 residues long. The V and J ends lost 8 bases and 8 bases respectively, with 16 bases between them. CDR3 region: CASTPQGRDEQFF. The CDR3, as DNA: TGTGCTAGTACTCCCCAGGGGAGGGATGAGCAGTTCTTC.

The rearrangement uses TRBV5-4 and TRBJ2-1; TRBD2 matches 11 bases. V gave up 2 bases and J gave up 7 bases; unmatched junction bases: 5. In germline, CDR1 is SGHNT, CDR2 YYREEE (reference sequence). The CDR3 spans 15 residues. The CDR3 loop reads CASSFGASGGNEQFF. DNA of the CDR3: TGTGCCAGCAGCTTTGGGGCTAGCGGGGGGAATGAGCAGTTCTTC. Drawing the rest from reference TRBV5-4 and TRBJ2-1, the complete variable domain is ETGVTQSPTHLIKTRGQQVTLRCSSQSGHNTVSWYQQALGQGPQFIFQYYREEENGRGNFPPRFSGLQFPNYSSELNVNALELDDSALYLCASSFGASGGNEQFFGPGTRLTVL.

The CDR3 sequence: CASSVVPVDTGELFF. CDR3 in DNA: TGTGCCAGCAGCGTAGTCCCAGTGGACACCGGGGAGCTGTTTTTT. The chain is built from TRBV9 and TRBJ2-2, with D unclear. Trimming left V 0 bases short and J 3 bases short, with 9 bases between. Looked up from germline, CDR1 is SGDLS and CDR2 is YYNGEE. The CDR3 contains 15 residues.

V gene TRBV7-9 combines with J gene TRBJ2-2; D possibly matches TRBD1 or TRBD2 (6 bases each). Germline assignment: CDR1 SEHNR and CDR2 FQNEAQ (reference sequence). V was trimmed by 1 base and J by 4 bases, leaving 10 bases between them. This CDR3 is 15 amino acids long. CDR3 DNA sequence: TGTGCCAGCAGCTTAGTGGGGGGCCGCACCGGGGAGCTGTTTTTT. This translates into CASSLVGGRTGELFF.

This chain links TRBV19 with TRBJ2-7; 9 nucleotides match TRBD1. The CDR3 spans 16 residues. The germline CDR1 and CDR2 sequences are LNHDA and SQIVND (reference sequence). The ends lost 6 bases at V and 0 bases at J; junction bases unmatched: 9. DNA for the CDR3: TGTGCCAGTAGCGGGGGGACAGGGTCGGCCTCCTACGAGCAGTACTTC. It is translated as CASSGGTGSASYEQYF.